Included here is one T cell receptor (beta chain) sequence, with context. Random hexamers were used to reverse transcribe the RNA input (about 0.5 to 1 ug). TCRdb itself ran the immunoSEQ multiplex PCR reads through MiXCR, one entry per CDR3 protein. This sample yields around 300,000 distinct CDR3 sequences, of which just over 90% are seen a single time; roughly 0.07% belongs to the top ten. These data come from a study of CD8 T cells in Susac syndrome. The CDR3 is made up of 14 amino acids. V was clipped by 5 bases and J by 4 bases; unmatched bases: 7. Sequenced: CD4+ T cells from PBMCs. The chain combines TRBV12-3 or TRBV12-4 with TRBJ2-7; TRBD1 aligns across 8 bases. The clonotype was recovered from a human donor with multiple sclerosis. The CDR3 region has the DNA TGTGCCAGCAGTCCGGACAGGGCCTCTTACGAGCAGTACTTC. Amino acids: CASSPDRASYEQYF.